The TCR beta chain described here comes from a study of response to subunit inactivated influenza vaccine. Study findings and constraints: The authors offered the suggestion that each seasonal influenza vaccination recruits few new T cells.

TCRdb reprocessed the RT-PCR reads via MiXCR and lists one record per CDR3 protein. Here the sample spans more than 250,000 distinct CDR3 sequences, 21% being singletons. Unmatched junction bases numbered 13, after V lost 7 bases and J lost 1 base. Germline values: CDR1 SNHLY, CDR2 FYNNEI. There are 17 residues in the CDR3. About this clonotype: Its matching antigen is unknown.

The TCR sequence derives from a man aged 50-75 years who received an inactivated influenza vaccine. V gene TRBV2 combines with J gene TRBJ2-3, with 8 positions matching TRBD1. The specimen comprised PBMCs from blood, sampled 21 months after vaccination. Here the CDR3 DNA reads TGTGCCAGCAACCGGGACAGGACACCCCTCCGCACAGATACGCAGTATTTT. This gives the protein CASNRDRTPLRTDTQYF.